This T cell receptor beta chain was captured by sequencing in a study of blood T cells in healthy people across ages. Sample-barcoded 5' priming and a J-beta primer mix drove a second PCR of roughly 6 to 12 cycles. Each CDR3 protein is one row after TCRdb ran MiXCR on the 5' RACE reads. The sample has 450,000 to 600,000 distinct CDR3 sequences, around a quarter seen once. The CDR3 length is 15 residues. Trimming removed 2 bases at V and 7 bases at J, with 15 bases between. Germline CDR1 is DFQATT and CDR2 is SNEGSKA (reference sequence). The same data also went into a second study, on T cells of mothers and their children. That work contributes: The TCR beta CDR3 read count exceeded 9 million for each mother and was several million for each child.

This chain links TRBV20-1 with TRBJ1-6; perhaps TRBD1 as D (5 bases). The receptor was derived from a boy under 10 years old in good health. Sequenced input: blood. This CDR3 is CSARTGGDVNSPLHF. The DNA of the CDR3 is TGCAGTGCTAGAACGGGGGGTGACGTGAATTCACCCCTCCACTTT.